This entry concerns a single T cell receptor beta chain. Authors' analysis steps: The authors estimated nucleated cell counts from reference gene primer amplification. TCRdb's table, derived via immunoSEQ multiplex PCR, lists solely in-frame clones and lacks some. V, J and clone size are those of that table, while D and trimming were read from the DNA. Among 24,000 or so clones listed, over 75% were seen once. CDR1 MNHEY and CDR2 SVGAGI come from the germline V gene. The CDR3 runs 15 residues. V shed 1 base and J 2 bases; nucleotides not matched to a gene: 5. This entry comes from a study of blood T cell repertoires in COVID-19. About the research overall: The study drew acute and convalescent COVID-19 samples from the United States, Italy and Spain. Sources were T cells, B-cell-depleted T cells, or PBMCs; the material itself was cDNA or gDNA.

The rearrangement uses TRBV6-5 and TRBJ2-7, with 7 bases that match TRBD1. Sequencing was carried out using peripheral blood. This receptor was taken from a human donor in a cohort sampled during active COVID-19. The donor label of this sample is uncertain. The CDR3: CASSYFPGTAYEQYF. DNA of the CDR3: TGTGCCAGCAGTTACTTCCCCGGGACAGCCTACGAGCAGTACTTC.